What follows describes a single T cell receptor beta chain. Data came from immunoSEQ multiplex PCR; TCRdb stores just in-frame clones and leaves some out. The sample consists of about 39,000 clones, about 77% of them appearing once. Deletions cut 2 bases from V and 7 bases from J, with 17 bases between. CDR1 is MNHNY and CDR2 is SVGAGI in the germline V gene (reference sequence). The CDR3 length is 15 residues. This entry comes from a study of PD-1 blockade in classical Hodgkin lymphoma. Noted time point: cycle 4 day 1 (C4D1), after more than 5 weeks of nivolumab. Exposure to brentuximab vedotin varied, and each patient had relapsed following autologous stem cell transplantation.

The sequences come from peripheral blood mononuclear cells (PBMCs), collected before the fourth cycle of nivolumab. This chain connects TRBV6-6 to TRBJ2-5; D possibly matches TRBD1 or TRBD2 (5 bases each). The source is a human donor with classical Hodgkin lymphoma. In DNA, the CDR3 is TGTGCCAGCAGTTACCTCCCGTCCAGGGCGGGGACCCAGTACTTC. It encodes CASSYLPSRAGTQYF.